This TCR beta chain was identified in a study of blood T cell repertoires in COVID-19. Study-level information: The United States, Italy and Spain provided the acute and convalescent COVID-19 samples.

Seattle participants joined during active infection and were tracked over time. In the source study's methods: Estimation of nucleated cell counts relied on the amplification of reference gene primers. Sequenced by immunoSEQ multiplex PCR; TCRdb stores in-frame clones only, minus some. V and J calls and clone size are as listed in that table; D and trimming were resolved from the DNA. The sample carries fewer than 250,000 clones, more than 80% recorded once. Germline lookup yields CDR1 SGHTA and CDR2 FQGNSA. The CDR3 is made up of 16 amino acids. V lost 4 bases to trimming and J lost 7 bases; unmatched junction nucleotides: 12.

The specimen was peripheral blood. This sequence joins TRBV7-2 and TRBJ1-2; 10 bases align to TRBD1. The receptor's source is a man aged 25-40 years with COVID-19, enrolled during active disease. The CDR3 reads CASSSGTGATRGGYTF. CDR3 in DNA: TGTGCCAGCAGCTCCGGGACAGGGGCGACCAGGGGTGGCTACACCTTC.